This TCR beta chain is drawn from a study of T cell clonality in common variable immunodeficiency. Study outcomes and limitations: Fewer deletions and N-nucleotide insertions were reportedly seen in common variable immunodeficiency TCR beta sequences. CVID subjects shared fewer TCRbeta clones than healthy controls did. CVID subjects had higher TCRbeta clonality than healthy controls, most marked in about a third.

Some clones are missing from TCRdb's copy, which holds only in-frame ones; the method was immunoSEQ multiplex PCR. The sample was found to contain roughly 51,000 clones, and every one recurs. The CDR3 has 13 amino acids. Trimming took off 6 bases at V and 3 bases at J, with 15 bases between the two ends. Germline V CDR1 and CDR2: DFQATT, SNEGSKA (reference sequence). In this sample, this clone turned up many times. Its specificity is unknown. The CDR3 is cut off 3 residues early in the read; its end comes from the germline J gene. Most patients and controls had Caucasian heritage. The V call is TRBV20-1, the J call TRBJ2-7, with a possible D match to TRBD2 (6 bases). The specimen sequenced was peripheral blood mononuclear cells. This TCR came from a person between 18 and 69 years old in good health. CDR3 sequence: CSAVRDSYYEQYF. Partial CDR3 DNA: TGCAGTGCCGTGCGGGACTCCTACTACGAG.